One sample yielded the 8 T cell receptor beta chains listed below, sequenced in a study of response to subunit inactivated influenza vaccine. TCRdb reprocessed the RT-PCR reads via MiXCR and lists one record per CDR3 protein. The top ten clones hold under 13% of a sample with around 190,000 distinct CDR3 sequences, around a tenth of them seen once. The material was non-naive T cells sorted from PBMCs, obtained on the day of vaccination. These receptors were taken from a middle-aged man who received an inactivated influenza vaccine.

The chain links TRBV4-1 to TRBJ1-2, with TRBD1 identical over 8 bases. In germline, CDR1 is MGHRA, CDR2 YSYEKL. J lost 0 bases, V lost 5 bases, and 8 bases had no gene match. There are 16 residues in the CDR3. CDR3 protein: CASSKRTGYPNYGYTF. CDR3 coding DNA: TGCGCCAGCAGCAAACGGACAGGGTACCCTAACTATGGCTACACCTTC.

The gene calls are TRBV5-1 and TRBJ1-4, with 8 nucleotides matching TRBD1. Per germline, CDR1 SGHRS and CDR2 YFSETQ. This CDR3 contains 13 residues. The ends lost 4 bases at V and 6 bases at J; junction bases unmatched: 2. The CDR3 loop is CASSGQGDEKLFF. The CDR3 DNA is TGCGCCAGCAGCGGACAGGGCGATGAAAAACTGTTTTTT.

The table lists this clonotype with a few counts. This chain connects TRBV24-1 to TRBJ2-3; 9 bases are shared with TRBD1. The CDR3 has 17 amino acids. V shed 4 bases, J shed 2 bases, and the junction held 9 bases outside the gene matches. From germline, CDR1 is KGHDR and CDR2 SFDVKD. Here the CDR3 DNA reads TGTGCCACCAGTGACACCGGGACAGGGACCCTCACAGATACGCAGTATTTT. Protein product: CATSDTGTGTLTDTQYF.

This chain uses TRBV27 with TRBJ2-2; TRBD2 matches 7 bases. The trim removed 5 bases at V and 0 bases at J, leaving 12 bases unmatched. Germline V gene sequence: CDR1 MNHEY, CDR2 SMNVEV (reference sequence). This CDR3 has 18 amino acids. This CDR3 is CASSRQYLAASNTGELFF. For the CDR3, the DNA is TGTGCCAGCAGTCGACAGTACCTAGCGGCCTCGAACACCGGGGAGCTGTTTTTT.

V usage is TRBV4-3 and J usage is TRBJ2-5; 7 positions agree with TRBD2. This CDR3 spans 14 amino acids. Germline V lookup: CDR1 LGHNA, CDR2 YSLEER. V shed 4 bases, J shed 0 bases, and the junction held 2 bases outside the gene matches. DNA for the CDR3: TGCGCCAGCAGCCGGGACTACCACCAAGAGACCCAGTACTTC. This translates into CASSRDYHQETQYF.

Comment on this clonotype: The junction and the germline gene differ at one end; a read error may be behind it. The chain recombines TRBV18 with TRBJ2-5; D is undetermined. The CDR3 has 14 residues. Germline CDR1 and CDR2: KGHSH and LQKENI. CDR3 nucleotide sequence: TGTGCCATCTCACCACCGATGAGTGGAGAGACCCAGTACTTC. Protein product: CAISPPMSGETQYF.

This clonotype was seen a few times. CDR3: CSAKRPGTSPNEQFF. The CDR3, as DNA: TGCAGTGCTAAAAGACCCGGGACTAGCCCCAATGAGCAGTTCTTC. The chain recombines TRBV20-1 with TRBJ2-1; 9 nucleotides align to TRBD2. The J segment lost 6 bases and the V segment lost 4 bases, leaving 10 bases of the junction unmatched. In germline, CDR1 is DFQATT, CDR2 SNEGSKA (reference sequence). CDR3 size: 15 residues.

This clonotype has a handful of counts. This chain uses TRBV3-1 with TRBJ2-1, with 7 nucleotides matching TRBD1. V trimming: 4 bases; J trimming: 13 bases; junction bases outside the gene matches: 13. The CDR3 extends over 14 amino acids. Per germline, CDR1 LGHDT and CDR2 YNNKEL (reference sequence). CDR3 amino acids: CASSRRGDRVGQFF. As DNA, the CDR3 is TGTGCCAGCAGCCGCCGAGGTGACAGGGTAGGTCAGTTCTTC.